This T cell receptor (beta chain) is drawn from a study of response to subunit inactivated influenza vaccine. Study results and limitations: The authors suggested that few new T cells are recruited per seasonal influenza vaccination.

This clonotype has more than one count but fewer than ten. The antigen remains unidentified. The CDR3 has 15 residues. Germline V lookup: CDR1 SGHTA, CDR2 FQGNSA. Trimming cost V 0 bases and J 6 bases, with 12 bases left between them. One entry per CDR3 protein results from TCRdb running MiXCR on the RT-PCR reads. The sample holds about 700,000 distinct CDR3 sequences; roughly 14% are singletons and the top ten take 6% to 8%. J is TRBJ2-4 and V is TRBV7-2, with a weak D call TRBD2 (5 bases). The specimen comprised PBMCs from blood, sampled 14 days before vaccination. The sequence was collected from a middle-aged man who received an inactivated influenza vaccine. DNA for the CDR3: TGTGCCAGCAGCTTAGCCGGGAATGGATTAAACATTCAGTACTTC. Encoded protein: CASSLAGNGLNIQYF.